These 13 T cell receptor beta chains were sequenced from one sample in a study of cytomegalovirus exposure and HLA in healthy donors. Primers included in the PCR were 60 Vbeta and 13 Jbeta primers. Some clones are missing from TCRdb's copy, which holds only in-frame ones; the method was immunoSEQ multiplex PCR. The repertoire table contains some 89,000 clones. Source material: PBMCs. The receptors stem from a woman aged 25-40 years in good health and CMV-seronegative.

The chain recombines TRBV7-9 with TRBJ1-2, with TRBD1 identical over 7 bases. The J segment lost 4 bases and the V segment lost 6 bases, leaving 5 bases of the junction unmatched. Germline CDR1 reads SEHNR; CDR2 reads FQNEAQ (reference sequence). The CDR3 covers 13 residues. The chain's CDR3 is CASSRRDSYGYTF. The DNA of the CDR3 is TGTGCCAGCAGTCGCCGGGACAGCTATGGCTACACCTTC.

The chain combines TRBV7-6 with TRBJ2-1; TRBD2 matches 8 bases. The CDR3 has 13 residues. Germline-derived CDR1 and CDR2 are SGHVS and FNYEAQ. Losses at the gene ends were 5 bases for V and 4 bases for J; bases not matched to a gene: 1. The CDR3 coding sequence is TGTGCCAGCAGCCCGGGAGGGTACAATGAGCAGTTCTTC. It encodes CASSPGGYNEQFF.

The V and J genes are TRBV4-2 and TRBJ1-4; no firm D call. V was shortened by 4 bases and J by 5 bases, with 23 bases between the two germline ends. The CDR3 spans 18 residues. Germline V CDR1 and CDR2: LGHNA, YNFKEQ. CDR3: CASSLYGDRVKINEKLFF. CDR3 nucleotides: TGTGCCAGCAGCCTTTACGGGGATCGAGTTAAAATCAATGAAAAACTGTTTTTT.

The CDR3 is CASSQESGTSTDTQYF. CDR3 DNA: TGCGCCAGCAGCCAAGAAAGCGGGACGAGCACAGATACGCAGTATTTT. The gene calls are TRBV4-1 and TRBJ2-3; 7 bases align to TRBD2. The CDR3 covers 16 residues. Germline CDR1 and CDR2: MGHRA and YSYEKL. The junction had 3 bases not matched to a gene; V was cut back by 0 bases and J by 0 bases.

The V gene is TRBV2, the J gene TRBJ2-7; D is possibly TRBD2 (6 bases). CDR3 size: 12 residues. The ends were cut back, 6 bases at V and 5 bases at J, with 11 bases in the middle. CDR1 and CDR2 from the germline V gene are SNHLY and FYNNEI. The CDR3 DNA sequence: TGTGCCAGCAGGCGCAGGGAGGACGAGCAGTACTTC. Protein: CASRRREDEQYF.

The V gene is TRBV4-1, the J gene TRBJ1-2; a possible D gene is TRBD1 (6 bases). The V end was cut by 4 bases, the J end by 0 bases, with 15 bases between. Per the germline V gene, CDR1 is MGHRA and CDR2 is YSYEKL. The CDR3 extends over 16 amino acids. The CDR3 DNA reads as TGCGCCAGCAGCCGGGGGCTGAGGGGGACTAACTATGGCTACACCTTC. It translates to CASSRGLRGTNYGYTF.

V usage is TRBV11-3 and J usage is TRBJ2-3; the match to TRBD2 covers 8 bases. Trimming took 5 bases from V and 0 from J; bases not matched to a gene: 7. The CDR3 runs to 16 residues. Per germline, CDR1 SGHNT and CDR2 YENEEA. The CDR3, as DNA: TGTGCCAGCAGCCCATCGACTAGCGCCAGCACAGATACGCAGTATTTT. Translation: CASSPSTSASTDTQYF.

The V gene is TRBV7-8, the J gene TRBJ2-7; 8 bases are a match to TRBD1. The CDR3 sequence is 14 residues long. The ends lost 4 bases at V and 5 bases at J; junction bases unmatched: 7. CDR1 and CDR2 (germline): SGHVS, FQNEAQ. The CDR3: CASSSRTGKDEQYF. The CDR3 nucleotides read TGTGCCAGCAGCTCCAGGACAGGGAAGGACGAGCAGTACTTC.

The chain combines TRBV5-1 with TRBJ1-2, with TRBD1 as a possible D gene (6 bases). This CDR3 spans 15 amino acids. From germline, CDR1 is SGHRS and CDR2 YFSETQ. The V end was cut by 0 bases, the J end by 2 bases, with 11 bases between. The CDR3 is CASSLAQGTNYGYTF. The CDR3 coding sequence is TGCGCCAGCAGCTTGGCTCAGGGGACGAACTATGGCTACACCTTC.

The rearrangement joins TRBV5-1 to TRBJ2-5, with a tentative D call TRBD2 (6 bases). CDR3 length: 14 residues. V was cut by 1 base and J by 4 bases, with 11 bases left in between. Germline CDR1 reads SGHRS; CDR2 reads YFSETQ. The CDR3 protein is CASSLQLAPETQYF. In DNA form, the CDR3 reads TGCGCCAGCAGCTTGCAACTAGCACCAGAGACCCAGTACTTC.

The rearrangement links TRBV14 to TRBJ1-2; 7 bases match TRBD1. This CDR3 contains 16 residues. V trimming: 4 bases; J trimming: 1 base; junction bases outside the gene matches: 9. CDR1 and CDR2 from the germline V gene are SGHDN and FVKESK. The CDR3 bases are TGTGCCAGCAGCCCCCGGACAGGCTGGATTAACTATGGCTACACCTTC. Encoded protein: CASSPRTGWINYGYTF.

The chain combines TRBV6-1 with TRBJ2-3, with 7 positions matching TRBD1. Trimming removed 7 bases from V and 5 bases from J; junction bases left unmatched: 12. Germline V gives CDR1 MNHNS, CDR2 SASEGT. The CDR3 has 15 amino acids. CDR3 region: CASKNEGARGDTQYF. Written as DNA, the CDR3 is TGTGCCAGCAAAAACGAGGGGGCCAGAGGAGATACGCAGTATTTT.

The J gene is TRBJ2-7, the V gene TRBV11-2; 11 bases match TRBD2. There are 16 residues in the CDR3. Germline V gene lookup returns CDR1 SGHAT and CDR2 FQNNGV. J was trimmed by 0 bases and V by 5 bases; bases with no gene match: 6. The CDR3 region is CASSPLSGRASYEQYF. The CDR3 coding sequence is TGTGCCAGCAGCCCCCTTAGCGGGAGGGCCTCCTACGAGCAGTACTTC.